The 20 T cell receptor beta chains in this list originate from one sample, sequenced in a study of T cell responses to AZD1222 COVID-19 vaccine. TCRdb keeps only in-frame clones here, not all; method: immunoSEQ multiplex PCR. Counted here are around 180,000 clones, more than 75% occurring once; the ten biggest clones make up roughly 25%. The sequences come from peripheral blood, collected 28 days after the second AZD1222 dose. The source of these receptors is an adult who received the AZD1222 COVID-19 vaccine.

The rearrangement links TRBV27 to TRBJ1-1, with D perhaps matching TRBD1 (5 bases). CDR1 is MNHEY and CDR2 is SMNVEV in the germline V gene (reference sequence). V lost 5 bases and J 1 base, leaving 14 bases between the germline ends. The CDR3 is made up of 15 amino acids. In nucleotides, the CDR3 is TGTGCCAGCAGTCCCAGCGCAGGGCGGAACACTGAAGCTTTCTTT. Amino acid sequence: CASSPSAGRNTEAFF.

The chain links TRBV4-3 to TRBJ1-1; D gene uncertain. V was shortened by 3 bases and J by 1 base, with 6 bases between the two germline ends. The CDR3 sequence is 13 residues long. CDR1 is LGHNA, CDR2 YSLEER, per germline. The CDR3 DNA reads TGCGCCAGCAGCCACCTTGGGAACACTGAAGCTTTCTTT. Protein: CASSHLGNTEAFF.

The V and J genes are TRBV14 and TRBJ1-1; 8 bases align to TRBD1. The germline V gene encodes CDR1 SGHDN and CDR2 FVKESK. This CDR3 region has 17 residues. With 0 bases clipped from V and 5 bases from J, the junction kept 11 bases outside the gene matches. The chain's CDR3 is CASSQEGPWTGRTEAFF. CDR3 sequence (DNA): TGTGCCAGCAGCCAAGAGGGCCCTTGGACAGGGAGGACTGAAGCTTTCTTT. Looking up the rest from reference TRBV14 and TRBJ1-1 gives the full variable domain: EAGVTQFPSHSVIEKGQTVTLRCDPISGHDNLYWYRRVMGKEIKFLLHFVKESKQDESGMPNNRFLAERTGGTYSTLKVQPAELEDSGVYFCASSQEGPWTGRTEAFFGQGTRLTVV.

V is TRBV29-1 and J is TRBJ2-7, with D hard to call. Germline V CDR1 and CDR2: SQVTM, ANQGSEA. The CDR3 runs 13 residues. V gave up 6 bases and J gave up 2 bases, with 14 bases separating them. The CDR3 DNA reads TGCAGCGTGGGTCCTCTAGTAGCCTACGAGCAGTACTTC. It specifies CSVGPLVAYEQYF.

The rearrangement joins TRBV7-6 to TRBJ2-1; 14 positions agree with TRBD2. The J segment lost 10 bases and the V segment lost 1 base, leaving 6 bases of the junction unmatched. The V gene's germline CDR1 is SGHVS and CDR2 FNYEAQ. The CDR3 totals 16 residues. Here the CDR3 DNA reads TGTGCCAGCAGCTTAGGGGGACTAGCGGGAGTGCTAGAGCAGTTCTTC. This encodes CASSLGGLAGVLEQFF.

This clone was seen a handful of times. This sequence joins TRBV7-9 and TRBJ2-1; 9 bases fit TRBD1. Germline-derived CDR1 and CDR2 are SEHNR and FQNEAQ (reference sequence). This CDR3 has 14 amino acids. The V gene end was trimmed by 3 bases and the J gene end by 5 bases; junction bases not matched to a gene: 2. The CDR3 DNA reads TGTGCCAGCAGCTTGGACAGGGGTGACAATGAGCAGTTCTTC. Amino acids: CASSLDRGDNEQFF.

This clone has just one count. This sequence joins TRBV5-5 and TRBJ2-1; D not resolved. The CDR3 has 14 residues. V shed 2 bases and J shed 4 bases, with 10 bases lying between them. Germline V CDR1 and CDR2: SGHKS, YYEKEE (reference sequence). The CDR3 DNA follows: TGTGCCAGCAGCTTAGCCTGGGCGTACAATGAGCAGTTCTTC. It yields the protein CASSLAWAYNEQFF. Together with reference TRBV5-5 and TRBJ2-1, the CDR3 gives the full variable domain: DAGVTQSPTHLIKTRGQQVTLRCSPISGHKSVSWYQQVLGQGPQFIFQYYEKEERGRGNFPDRFSARQFPNYSSELNVNALLLGDSALYLCASSLAWAYNEQFFGPGTRLTVL.

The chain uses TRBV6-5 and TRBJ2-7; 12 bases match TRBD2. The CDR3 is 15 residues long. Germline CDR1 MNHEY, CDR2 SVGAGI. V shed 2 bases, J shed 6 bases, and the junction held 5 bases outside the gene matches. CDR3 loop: CASSYLAGGPSEQYF. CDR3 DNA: TGTGCCAGCAGTTACCTAGCGGGAGGGCCATCCGAGCAGTACTTC.

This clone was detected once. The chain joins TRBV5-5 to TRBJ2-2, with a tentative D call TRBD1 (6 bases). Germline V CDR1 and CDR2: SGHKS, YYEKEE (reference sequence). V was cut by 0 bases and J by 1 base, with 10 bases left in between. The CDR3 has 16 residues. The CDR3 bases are TGTGCCAGCAGCTTGGCCAGGGGTGGGAACACCGGGGAGCTGTTTTTT. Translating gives CASSLARGGNTGELFF.

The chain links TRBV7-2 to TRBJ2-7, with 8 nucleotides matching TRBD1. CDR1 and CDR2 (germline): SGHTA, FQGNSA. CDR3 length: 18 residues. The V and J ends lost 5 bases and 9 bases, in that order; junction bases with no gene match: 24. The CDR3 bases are TGTGCCAGCAGCCCGGTAGGGGCGGCGCTAGGCAGGGGGCATGGGCAGTACTTC. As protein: CASSPVGAALGRGHGQYF.

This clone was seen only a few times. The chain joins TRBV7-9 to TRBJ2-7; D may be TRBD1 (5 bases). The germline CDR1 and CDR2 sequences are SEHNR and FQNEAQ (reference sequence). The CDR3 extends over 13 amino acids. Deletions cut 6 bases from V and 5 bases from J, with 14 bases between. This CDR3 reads CASSIRQLHEQYF. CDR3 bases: TGTGCCAGCAGTATTAGACAGCTCCACGAGCAGTACTTC.

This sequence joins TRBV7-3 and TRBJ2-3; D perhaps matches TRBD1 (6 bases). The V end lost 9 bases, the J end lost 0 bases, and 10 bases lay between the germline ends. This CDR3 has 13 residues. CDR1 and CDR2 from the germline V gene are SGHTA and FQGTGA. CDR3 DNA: TGTGCCAGTGGAAGGGGGAGCACAGATACGCAGTATTTT. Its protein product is CASGRGSTDTQYF.

CDR3 sequence reads: CASSLYRIHSNQPQHF. The CDR3, as DNA: TGTGCCAGCAGTTTATATCGGATCCATAGCAATCAGCCCCAGCATTTT. This chain links TRBV28 with TRBJ1-5, with D hard to call. Germline V gene lookup returns CDR1 MDHEN and CDR2 SYDVKM. CDR3 length: 16 residues. Trimming left V 1 base short and J 0 bases short, with 10 bases between. The full variable domain, its missing parts supplied by reference TRBV28 and TRBJ1-5, is DVKVTQSSRYLVKRTGEKVFLECVQDMDHENMFWYRQDPGLGLRLIYFSYDVKMKEKGDIPEGYSVSREKKERFSLILESASTNQTSMYLCASSLYRIHSNQPQHFGDGTRLSIL.

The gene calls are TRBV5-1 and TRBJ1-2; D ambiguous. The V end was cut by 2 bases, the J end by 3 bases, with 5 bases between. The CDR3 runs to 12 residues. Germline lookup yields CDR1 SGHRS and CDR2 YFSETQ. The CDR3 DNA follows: TGCGCCAGCAGCTTAAACTACTATGGCTACACCTTC. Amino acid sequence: CASSLNYYGYTF.

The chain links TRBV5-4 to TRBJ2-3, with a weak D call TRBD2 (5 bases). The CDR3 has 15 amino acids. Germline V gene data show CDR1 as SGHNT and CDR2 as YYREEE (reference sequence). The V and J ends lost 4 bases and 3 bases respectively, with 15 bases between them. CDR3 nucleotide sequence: TGTGCCAGCAGCCCACTAGTCGGAAAAACAGATACGCAGTATTTT. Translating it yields CASSPLVGKTDTQYF.

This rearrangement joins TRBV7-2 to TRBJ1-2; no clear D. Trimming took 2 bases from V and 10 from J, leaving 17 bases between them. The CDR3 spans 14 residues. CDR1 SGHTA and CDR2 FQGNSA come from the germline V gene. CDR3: CASSLRPNREVYTF. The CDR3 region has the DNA TGTGCCAGCAGCTTACGGCCCAACAGAGAAGTCTACACCTTC.

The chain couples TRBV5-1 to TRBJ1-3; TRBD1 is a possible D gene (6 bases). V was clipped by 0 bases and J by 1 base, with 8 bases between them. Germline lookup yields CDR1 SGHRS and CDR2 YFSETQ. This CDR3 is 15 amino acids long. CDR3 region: CASSLEGGSGNTIYF. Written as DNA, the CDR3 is TGCGCCAGCAGCTTGGAAGGGGGTTCTGGAAACACCATATATTTT.

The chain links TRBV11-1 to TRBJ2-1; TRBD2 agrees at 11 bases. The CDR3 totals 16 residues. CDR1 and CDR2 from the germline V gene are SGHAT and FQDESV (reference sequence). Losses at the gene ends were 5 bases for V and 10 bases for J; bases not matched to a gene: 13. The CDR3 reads CASSLSGRGRLGEQFF. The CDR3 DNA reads TGTGCCAGCAGCCTTAGCGGGAGGGGCCGGCTCGGCGAGCAGTTCTTC. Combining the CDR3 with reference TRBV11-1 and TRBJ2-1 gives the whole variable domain EAEVAQSPRYKITEKSQAVAFWCDPISGHATLYWYRQILGQGPELLVQFQDESVVDDSQLPKDRFSAERLKGVDSTLKIQPAELGDSAMYLCASSLSGRGRLGEQFFGPGTRLTVL.

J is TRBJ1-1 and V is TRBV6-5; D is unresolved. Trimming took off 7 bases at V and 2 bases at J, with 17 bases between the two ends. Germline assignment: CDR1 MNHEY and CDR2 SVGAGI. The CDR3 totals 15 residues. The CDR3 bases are TGTGCCAGCAATTGGGTTCTTGGGCACAACACTGAAGCTTTCTTT. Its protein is CASNWVLGHNTEAFF.

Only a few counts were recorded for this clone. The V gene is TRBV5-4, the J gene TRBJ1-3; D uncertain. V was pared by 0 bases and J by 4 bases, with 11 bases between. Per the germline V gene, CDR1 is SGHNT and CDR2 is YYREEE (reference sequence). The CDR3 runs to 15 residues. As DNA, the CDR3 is TGTGCCAGCAGCTTGGCGACGGGTTACGGAAACACCATATATTTT. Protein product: CASSLATGYGNTIYF.